The rows below give T cell receptor beta chains drawn from one sample of a study of OX40 agonist ivuxolimab in advanced cancers. The assay was immunoSEQ multiplex PCR, and TCRdb's table has in-frame clones only and misses some. The table has around 51,000 clones, about 78% seen once. Source: CD4+ or CD8+ T cells sorted from blood, taken in a trial of the OX40 agonist ivuxolimab. Every receptor here comes from an adult with an advanced solid tumor such as melanoma, head and neck, liver or kidney cancer. Each CDR3 is given with its conserved first and last residue. D genes are given only for firm matches. Rows may omit the clone size; those that give it use once, few, many or a size class.

d_call: TRBD2; j_call: TRBJ2-1; v_call: TRBV5-1; clone_size: .; cdr3_nt: TGCGCCAGCAGCTCCCAAGGGGGACTAGCGGGAGTCGTGAAGATGAATGAGCAGTTCTTC; cdr3_aa: CASSSQGGLAGVVKMNEQFF
d_call: .; j_call: TRBJ1-3; v_call: TRBV7-2; clone_size: .; cdr3_nt: TGTGCCAGCAGCTTCGGACCTGGAAACACCATATATTTT; cdr3_aa: CASSFGPGNTIYF
d_call: .; j_call: TRBJ1-1; v_call: TRBV29-1; clone_size: .; cdr3_nt: TGCAGCGTTAATCAGATCCCTGAAGCTTTCTTT; cdr3_aa: CSVNQIPEAFF
d_call: .; j_call: TRBJ2-7; v_call: TRBV4-1; clone_size: .; cdr3_nt: TGCGCCAGCAGCCAACCCGGGACTTCCCTCTACGAGCAGTACTTC; cdr3_aa: CASSQPGTSLYEQYF
d_call: .; j_call: TRBJ1-2; v_call: TRBV29-1; clone_size: .; cdr3_nt: TGCAGCGTTGTGGGGCCCCATGGCTACACCTTC; cdr3_aa: CSVVGPHGYTF
d_call: .; j_call: TRBJ2-2; v_call: TRBV7-8; clone_size: .; cdr3_nt: TGTGCCAGCAGCTTCACAGGGTTGAACACCGGGGAGCTGTTTTTT; cdr3_aa: CASSFTGLNTGELFF
d_call: .; j_call: TRBJ2-2; v_call: TRBV2; clone_size: few; cdr3_nt: TGTGCCAGCAGGGAGGACAGAAACACCGGGGAGCTGTTTTTT; cdr3_aa: CASREDRNTGELFF
d_call: .; j_call: TRBJ2-1; v_call: TRBV19; clone_size: once; cdr3_nt: TGTGCCAGTAGTATAGGTCGAAATGAGCAGTTCTTC; cdr3_aa: CASSIGRNEQFF
d_call: .; j_call: TRBJ2-1; v_call: TRBV9; clone_size: once; cdr3_nt: TGTGCCAGCAGCTCCCCCGGGGTGGGCAATGAGCAGTTCTTC; cdr3_aa: CASSSPGVGNEQFF
d_call: TRBD2; j_call: TRBJ2-3; v_call: TRBV2; clone_size: many; cdr3_nt: TGTGCCAGCCTCCTAGCGGGAACGACAGATACGCAGTATTTT; cdr3_aa: CASLLAGTTDTQYF
d_call: .; j_call: TRBJ2-3; v_call: TRBV5-4; clone_size: once; cdr3_nt: TGTGCCAGCAGCACGTTCACAGATACGCAGTATTTT; cdr3_aa: CASSTFTDTQYF
d_call: TRBD1; j_call: TRBJ2-7; v_call: TRBV13; clone_size: .; cdr3_nt: TGTGCCAGCAGCTTAGGCGGACCGGGACAGGCCTACGAGCAGTACTTC; cdr3_aa: CASSLGGPGQAYEQYF
d_call: .; j_call: TRBJ1-2; v_call: TRBV28; clone_size: .; cdr3_nt: TGTGCCTGTACTGCGAACTATGGCTACACCTTC; cdr3_aa: CACTANYGYTF
d_call: .; j_call: TRBJ1-1; v_call: TRBV19; clone_size: .; cdr3_nt: TGTGCCAGTACCAGCGCAAGGTGGGGGCCCACTGAAGCTTTCTTT; cdr3_aa: CASTSARWGPTEAFF
d_call: TRBD2; j_call: TRBJ2-1; v_call: TRBV6-5; clone_size: .; cdr3_nt: TGTGCCAGCAGGAGAGCGGGAGTAACTAATGAGCAGTTCTTC; cdr3_aa: CASRRAGVTNEQFF
d_call: .; j_call: TRBJ2-5; v_call: TRBV23-1; clone_size: .; cdr3_nt: TGCGCCAGTCAGGGAGCAGCTAGAACTCCGGGACCACAAAGAGAGACCCAGTACTTC; cdr3_aa: CASQGAARTPGPQRETQYF
d_call: .; j_call: TRBJ2-2; v_call: TRBV11-2; clone_size: .; cdr3_nt: TGTGCCAGCAGCTTTGTGGGCGGGGAGCTGTTTTTT; cdr3_aa: CASSFVGGELFF